This is a list of T cell receptor beta chains from one sample in a study of cytomegalovirus exposure and HLA in healthy donors. The method was immunoSEQ multiplex PCR; TCRdb's version includes in-frame clones alone and lacks a portion of them. Here the sample spans approximately 84,000 clones, approximately 74% being singletons. Source material: PBMCs. The receptor source for this set is a middle-aged man in good health and CMV-seropositive. CDR3s include the opening cysteine and the closing phenylalanine or tryptophan. D genes are given only for firm matches. The size field is filled for only some rows; it gives once, few, many or a size class.

TRBV28,TRBD1,TRBJ1-1,NA,TGTGCCAGCCGTCCCGGACAGGGGAGGTCGGCTGAAGCTTTCTTT,CASRPGQGRSAEAFF
TRBV9,NA,TRBJ1-2,once,TGTGCCAGCAGCGCCCTAGGGTCCAGGGCGAGGGGCTACACCTTC,CASSALGSRARGYTF
TRBV6-5,NA,TRBJ2-5,NA,TGTGCCAGCGGATTCAGAGGGCAAGAGACCCAGTACTTC,CASGFRGQETQYF
TRBV15,TRBD1,TRBJ2-7,once,TGTGCCACCAGCAGAGATCTCACAGGGGTCTACGAGCAGTACTTC,CATSRDLTGVYEQYF
TRBV2,TRBD2,TRBJ2-3,NA,TGTGCCAGAGGGGCTATGACTAGCGGGAGGACCATTACCACAGATACGCAGTATTTT,CARGAMTSGRTITTDTQYF
TRBV5-4,NA,TRBJ1-2,NA,TGTGCCAGCAGCTTCGGGCAGGGTAACTATGGCTACACCTTC,CASSFGQGNYGYTF
TRBV11-1,NA,TRBJ1-1,NA,TGTGCCAGCAGCTTAAGGACAATGAACACTGAAGCTTTCTTT,CASSLRTMNTEAFF
TRBV15,TRBD1,TRBJ1-1,many,TGTGCCACCAGCAGAGTTCGGGACAGCCCTGAAGCTTTCTTT,CATSRVRDSPEAFF
TRBV27,NA,TRBJ1-5,NA,TGTGCCAGCAGTTTATCGATGCGCAGCAATCAGCCCCAGCATTTT,CASSLSMRSNQPQHF
TRBV5-1,NA,TRBJ2-1,NA,TGCGCCAGCAGCCAAACTAGTTTGTCCTACAATGAGCAGTTCTTC,CASSQTSLSYNEQFF
TRBV6-4,NA,TRBJ2-7,NA,TGTGCCAGCAGGCAAAGATGGGGGCTGAGGGGCTACGAGCAGTACTTC,CASRQRWGLRGYEQYF
TRBV2,NA,TRBJ2-3,NA,TGTGCCAGCAGCGGACACGAAGTGGAGTATTTT,CASSGHEVEYF
TRBV27,TRBD1,TRBJ1-1,NA,TGTGCCAGCAGTCCCGATCGACAGGGATTGTCCACTGAAGCTTTCTTT,CASSPDRQGLSTEAFF
TRBV10-2,TRBD1,TRBJ1-5,NA,TGCGCCAGCAGTGAGTTTGGACAGGTGGGGTATCAGCCCCAGCATTTT,CASSEFGQVGYQPQHF
TRBV19,NA,TRBJ2-4,NA,TGTGCCAGTAGTCCGGGTGGAGCCAAAAACATTCAGTACTTC,CASSPGGAKNIQYF
TRBV7-3,TRBD2,TRBJ2-1,NA,TGTGCCAGCAGCTCGACGACTAGCGGGAGGTCGGGTGAGCAGTTCTTC,CASSSTTSGRSGEQFF
TRBV7-2,TRBD2,TRBJ2-7,once,TGTGCCAGCAGCTTAGGGTGGGCGGGCGGGAGCTCCTACGAGCAGTACTTC,CASSLGWAGGSSYEQYF
TRBV11-2,NA,TRBJ2-7,NA,TGTGCCAGCAACCCGGGACTCCAGCAGGGCGAGCAGTACTTC,CASNPGLQQGEQYF
TRBV2,NA,TRBJ2-7,NA,TGTGCCAGCAGTCAGACAGGCCCCTACGAGCAGTACTTC,CASSQTGPYEQYF
TRBV30,NA,TRBJ2-3,NA,TGTGCCTATGACAGGACTAGCACAGATACGCAGTATTTT,CAYDRTSTDTQYF
TRBV4-2,NA,TRBJ1-1,NA,TGTGCCAGCAGCCACGAGACAGGACGAACTGAAGCTTTCTTT,CASSHETGRTEAFF
TRBV5-8,TRBD1,TRBJ1-1,once,TGTGCCAGCAGCTTGGGGACAGGGAACACTGAAGCTTTCTTT,CASSLGTGNTEAFF
TRBV6-1,NA,TRBJ1-1,few,TGTGCCAGCAGTGTTGAACAGGGCACTGAAGCTTTCTTT,CASSVEQGTEAFF
TRBV6-1,TRBD2,TRBJ2-7,few,TGTGCCAGCAGGCTAACGGCTAGCGGGAGCTACGAGCAGTACTTC,CASRLTASGSYEQYF
TRBV28,TRBD1,TRBJ2-5,NA,TGTGCCAGCAGTTTCAAGGGGGCAGAGACCCAGTACTTC,CASSFKGAETQYF
TRBV28,NA,TRBJ2-5,NA,TGTGCCAGCAGTCAACCAGGGGTGATAGTAGAGACCCAGTACTTC,CASSQPGVIVETQYF
TRBV5-4,TRBD2,TRBJ2-3,NA,TGTGCCAGTCGAAGGCGGGAGGAAGATACGCAGTATTTT,CASRRREEDTQYF
TRBV2,NA,TRBJ1-2,NA,TGTGCCAGCAGTTTGGACAGTAGGGATGGCTACACCTTC,CASSLDSRDGYTF
TRBV9,NA,TRBJ2-1,NA,TGTGCCAGCAGCGTAGGAGGGACTTACAATGAGCAGTTCTTC,CASSVGGTYNEQFF
TRBV4-3,TRBD1,TRBJ1-1,NA,TGCGCCAGCAGTACAACGGCAGGGGGGACCACTGAAGCTTTCTTT,CASSTTAGGTTEAFF
TRBV6-4,NA,TRBJ1-1,few,TGTGCCAGCAGTAGGGGTAAAAACACTGAAGCTTTCTTT,CASSRGKNTEAFF
TRBV19,NA,TRBJ1-2,few,TGTGCCACGAGTGGGACTACCTATGGCTACACCTTC,CATSGTTYGYTF
TRBV19,TRBD1,TRBJ2-1,NA,TGTGCCAGTAGGAACCCAGGGGGCTCCTACAATGAGCAGTTCTTC,CASRNPGGSYNEQFF
TRBV2,NA,TRBJ2-2,NA,TGTGCCAGCAGGGGGGCATCTTCCGGGGAGCTGTTTTTT,CASRGASSGELFF
TRBV30,NA,TRBJ1-3,many,TGTGCCTGGGCCCCCCTGGGGGGCTCTGGAAACACCATATATTTT,CAWAPLGGSGNTIYF
TRBV12-5,NA,TRBJ2-5,NA,TGTGCTAGTGGTCCTCAGGGGACCGAGACCCAGTACTTC,CASGPQGTETQYF
TRBV30,TRBD2,TRBJ2-2,few,TGTGCCTGGAGTGGGCGGGAGTCGAACACCGGGGAGCTGTTTTTT,CAWSGRESNTGELFF
TRBV7-9,NA,TRBJ2-7,NA,TGTGCCAGCAGCTTAGGATCAGTAGAGCAGGGATACGAGCAGTACTTC,CASSLGSVEQGYEQYF
TRBV12-5,NA,TRBJ1-2,NA,TGTGCTAGTGGTTTTGGCCAAGGCTACACCTTC,CASGFGQGYTF
TRBV6-6,NA,TRBJ1-1,NA,TGTGCCAGCATCAACGAGGAGGGGTCTGAAGCTTTCTTT,CASINEEGSEAFF
TRBV11-2,TRBD2,TRBJ2-5,NA,TGTGCCAGCAGACGCCCCGGGACTAGCGGGCGGGAGACCCAGTACTTC,CASRRPGTSGRETQYF
TRBV11-2,TRBD1,TRBJ2-7,NA,TGTGCCAGCAGCGCACAGGGGGTCACCTACGAGCAGTACTTC,CASSAQGVTYEQYF
TRBV19,TRBD1,TRBJ1-6,NA,TGTGCCAGCAGCGGACAGGGATTGTCACCCCTCCACTTT,CASSGQGLSPLHF
TRBV5-1,TRBD2,TRBJ2-1,once,TGCGCCAGCAGCTTAGGCGGGACTAGTACCTACAATGAGCAGTTCTTC,CASSLGGTSTYNEQFF
TRBV30,NA,TRBJ2-5,NA,TGTGCCTGGAGTATAGCGGCACAAGAGACCCAGTACTTC,CAWSIAAQETQYF
TRBV7-9,TRBD2,TRBJ2-3,NA,TGTGCCAGCAGTTCCTCTAGCGGGAGGGCGGTAGATACGCAGTATTTT,CASSSSSGRAVDTQYF
TRBV10-3,NA,TRBJ2-5,NA,TGTGCCATCAGTGAGTCGTTGAGCCAAGAGACCCAGTACTTC,CAISESLSQETQYF
TRBV6-5,NA,TRBJ1-2,NA,TGTGCCAGCAGTTACTCGGCAGGTCCCGCCCATGGCTACACCTTC,CASSYSAGPAHGYTF
TRBV7-9,TRBD2,TRBJ2-1,NA,TGTGCCAGCATCCTCAGCGGGGGGGCTGTCAATGAGCAGTTCTTC,CASILSGGAVNEQFF
TRBV7-2,NA,TRBJ2-2,NA,TGTGCCAGCAGCTCCTTAACAGGGCCCGGGGAGCTGTTTTTT,CASSSLTGPGELFF
TRBV28,NA,TRBJ1-2,NA,TGTGCCAGCAGTTCGGGGGGTTATGGCTACACCTTC,CASSSGGYGYTF
TRBV15,NA,TRBJ2-7,NA,TGTGCCACCAGCAGAGTCCTTACTAGGGGGAGCTCCTACGAGCAGTACTTC,CATSRVLTRGSSYEQYF
TRBV30,TRBD1,TRBJ1-1,few,TGTGCCTGGAGTCCCCTGACAGGGTGGAACACTGAAGCTTTCTTT,CAWSPLTGWNTEAFF
TRBV5-6,NA,TRBJ1-6,NA,TGTGCCAGCAGCTTGCCGAGGGTGGAGTGGAATTCACCCCTCCACTTT,CASSLPRVEWNSPLHF
TRBV11-2,TRBD1,TRBJ2-2,NA,TGTGCCAGCGTCCGACAGGGATCCACCGGGGAGCTGTTTTTT,CASVRQGSTGELFF